The rows below give T cell receptor beta chains drawn from one sample of a study of CD8 T cells in ankylosing spondylitis. Using its own MiXCR run on the 5' RACE reads, TCRdb lists one record per CDR3 protein. The repertoire holds about 220,000 distinct CDR3 sequences, about 7% seen once, with 11% to 15% in the top ten. Sequencing input: blood, either unsorted or a sorted T cell fraction (not recorded which). The receptor source for this set is a male donor with ankylosing spondylitis. CDR3s include the opening cysteine and the closing phenylalanine or tryptophan. The order of the fields is CDR3 protein, CDR3 DNA, D gene, V gene, J gene, clone size. The D gene is left open where the match is weak. Some rows have no size entry. The others give once, few or many, or a class for an expanded clone.

cdr3_aa: CASSLYRGGLADTQYF
cdr3_nt: TGTGCCAGCAGTTTATATCGCGGGGGGCTGGCAGATACGCAGTATTTT
d_call: TRBD2
v_call: TRBV28
j_call: TRBJ2-3
clone_size: few

cdr3_aa: CASSREELRTDTQYF
cdr3_nt: TGTGCCAGCTCACGCGAGGAACTTCGCACAGATACGCAGTATTTT
d_call: .
v_call: TRBV18
j_call: TRBJ2-3
clone_size: few

cdr3_aa: CSARGGAGANTGELFF
cdr3_nt: TGCAGTGCTAGAGGGGGAGCGGGAGCGAACACCGGGGAGCTGTTTTTT
d_call: TRBD2
v_call: TRBV20-1
j_call: TRBJ2-2
clone_size: .

cdr3_aa: CASSYRDRANYGYTF
cdr3_nt: TGTGCCAGCAGTTACCGGGACAGGGCTAACTATGGCTACACCTTC
d_call: TRBD1
v_call: TRBV7-9
j_call: TRBJ1-2
clone_size: few

cdr3_aa: CASSARGRGYEQYF
cdr3_nt: TGTGCCAGCAGTGCTCGGGGTCGGGGCTACGAGCAGTACTTC
d_call: .
v_call: TRBV6-1
j_call: TRBJ2-7
clone_size: many

cdr3_aa: CASSRGRGTSYNEQFF
cdr3_nt: TGTGCCAGCAGCCGGGGGCGGGGAACCTCCTACAATGAGCAGTTCTTC
d_call: .
v_call: TRBV28
j_call: TRBJ2-1
clone_size: .

cdr3_aa: CASSLDRSEQYF
cdr3_nt: TGTGCCAGCAGTTTAGACCGGAGCGAGCAGTACTTC
d_call: .
v_call: TRBV28
j_call: TRBJ2-7
clone_size: many

cdr3_aa: CASSRSSMGRGDEQYF
cdr3_nt: TGTGCCAGCAGCAGAAGTAGTATGGGGCGCGGCGACGAGCAGTACTTC
d_call: .
v_call: TRBV12-3/TRBV12-4
j_call: TRBJ2-7
clone_size: many

cdr3_aa: CASRQGIWSPLHF
cdr3_nt: TGTGCCAGCAGGCAGGGAATCTGGTCACCCCTCCACTTT
d_call: .
v_call: TRBV12-3/TRBV12-4
j_call: TRBJ1-6
clone_size: many

cdr3_aa: CASRPSPALQETQYF
cdr3_nt: TGTGCCAGCAGGCCGTCACCCGCCCTCCAAGAGACCCAGTACTTC
d_call: .
v_call: TRBV28
j_call: TRBJ2-5
clone_size: many

cdr3_aa: CSVVAVSTDTQYF
cdr3_nt: TGCAGCGTTGTGGCGGTTAGCACAGATACGCAGTATTTT
d_call: .
v_call: TRBV29-1
j_call: TRBJ2-3
clone_size: .

cdr3_aa: CASMQGNTGELFF
cdr3_nt: TGTGCCAGCATGCAGGGGAACACCGGGGAGCTGTTTTTT
d_call: .
v_call: TRBV6-2/TRBV6-3
j_call: TRBJ2-2
clone_size: many

cdr3_aa: CASSVGGAGNQPQHF
cdr3_nt: TGTGCCAGCAGCGTAGGAGGGGCTGGCAATCAGCCCCAGCATTTT
d_call: .
v_call: TRBV9
j_call: TRBJ1-5
clone_size: many

cdr3_aa: CASSLGQGVAGYTF
cdr3_nt: TGCGCCAGCAGCCTTGGACAGGGAGTGGCTGGCTACACCTTC
d_call: TRBD1
v_call: TRBV4-3
j_call: TRBJ1-2
clone_size: many

cdr3_aa: CASSLVIGSDTQYF
cdr3_nt: TGTGCCAGCAGCTTAGTAATCGGATCAGATACGCAGTATTTT
d_call: .
v_call: TRBV11-2
j_call: TRBJ2-3
clone_size: few

cdr3_aa: CASSSPGSGQYF
cdr3_nt: TGTGCCAGCAGCTCCCCAGGGAGCGGGCAGTACTTC
d_call: .
v_call: TRBV11-1
j_call: TRBJ2-7
clone_size: few

cdr3_aa: CSVDYWAGTYGYTF
cdr3_nt: TGCAGCGTCGACTATTGGGCAGGGACCTATGGCTACACCTTC
d_call: .
v_call: TRBV29-1
j_call: TRBJ1-2
clone_size: many

cdr3_aa: CASSLWGRNLNYGYTF
cdr3_nt: TGTGCCAGCAGTTTATGGGGTCGTAACCTCAACTATGGCTACACCTTC
d_call: .
v_call: TRBV12-3/TRBV12-4
j_call: TRBJ1-2
clone_size: many

cdr3_aa: CATSRARGRNTEAFF
cdr3_nt: TGTGCCACCAGCAGGGCTCGGGGGAGGAACACTGAAGCTTTCTTT
d_call: .
v_call: TRBV15
j_call: TRBJ1-1
clone_size: many

cdr3_aa: CASSKNGGTKASYGYTF
cdr3_nt: TGTGCCAGCAGCAAAAACGGAGGGACCAAAGCGAGCTATGGCTACACCTTC
d_call: .
v_call: TRBV21-1
j_call: TRBJ1-2
clone_size: many

cdr3_aa: CASSLWGENEKLFF
cdr3_nt: TGTGCCAGCAGCTTATGGGGGGAGAATGAAAAACTGTTTTTT
d_call: .
v_call: TRBV5-4
j_call: TRBJ1-4
clone_size: many

cdr3_aa: CAWRDRASYNEQFF
cdr3_nt: TGTGCCTGGAGGGACAGGGCCTCCTACAATGAGCAGTTCTTC
d_call: TRBD1
v_call: TRBV30
j_call: TRBJ2-1
clone_size: many

cdr3_aa: CASSPGGDTEAFF
cdr3_nt: TGCGCCAGCAGCCCCGGTGGGGACACTGAAGCTTTCTTT
d_call: .
v_call: TRBV5-1
j_call: TRBJ1-1
clone_size: many

cdr3_aa: CASSPHPGVARGDEQFF
cdr3_nt: TGTGCCAGCAGTCCACACCCAGGGGTCGCGCGGGGGGATGAGCAGTTCTTC
d_call: TRBD2
v_call: TRBV12-3/TRBV12-4
j_call: TRBJ2-1
clone_size: many

cdr3_aa: CASSQAGTAYGYTF
cdr3_nt: TGCGCCAGCAGCCAAGCCGGGACAGCTTATGGCTACACCTTC
d_call: TRBD1
v_call: TRBV4-1
j_call: TRBJ1-2
clone_size: many

cdr3_aa: CSVVLYEQYF
cdr3_nt: TGCAGCGTTGTCCTTTACGAGCAGTACTTC
d_call: .
v_call: TRBV29-1
j_call: TRBJ2-7
clone_size: .

cdr3_aa: CSGIRGLKDTQYF
cdr3_nt: TGCAGCGGTATCAGGGGGCTGAAGGATACGCAGTATTTT
d_call: TRBD1
v_call: TRBV29-1
j_call: TRBJ2-3
clone_size: many

cdr3_aa: CASSSRTGGRETQYF
cdr3_nt: TGTGCCAGCAGTTCCCGGACAGGGGGTCGAGAGACCCAGTACTTC
d_call: TRBD1
v_call: TRBV27
j_call: TRBJ2-5
clone_size: .

cdr3_aa: CASGGALLYEKYF
cdr3_nt: TGTGCCAGCGGAGGGGCCCTCCTCTACGAGAAGTACTTC
d_call: .
v_call: TRBV25-1
j_call: TRBJ2-7
clone_size: .

cdr3_aa: CASSQEPTPPDGYTF
cdr3_nt: TGCGCCAGCAGCCAAGAGCCGACACCCCCGGATGGCTACACCTTC
d_call: .
v_call: TRBV4-3
j_call: TRBJ1-2
clone_size: many

cdr3_aa: CASSYTGAGDWFF
cdr3_nt: TGTGCCAGCAGTTACACGGGGGCAGGGGATTGGTTCTTC
d_call: .
v_call: TRBV6-2/TRBV6-3
j_call: TRBJ2-1
clone_size: few

cdr3_aa: CASRPSGAQETQYF
cdr3_nt: TGTGCCAGCAGACCCAGCGGGGCCCAAGAGACCCAGTACTTC
d_call: TRBD2
v_call: TRBV13
j_call: TRBJ2-5
clone_size: many

cdr3_aa: CASSKVTPGLAVDSSYNEQFF
cdr3_nt: TGTGCCAGCAGCAAAGTGACCCCGGGACTAGCGGTGGATAGCTCCTACAATGAGCAGTTCTTC
d_call: .
v_call: TRBV21-1
j_call: TRBJ2-1
clone_size: many

cdr3_aa: CASTGNWVNEQFF
cdr3_nt: TGCGCCAGCACAGGGAATTGGGTCAATGAGCAGTTCTTC
d_call: .
v_call: TRBV5-1
j_call: TRBJ2-1
clone_size: many

cdr3_aa: CASRGWTGELFF
cdr3_nt: TGTGCCAGCAGAGGCTGGACCGGGGAGCTGTTTTTT
d_call: .
v_call: TRBV7-3
j_call: TRBJ2-2
clone_size: few

cdr3_aa: CASSFIRDLTGELFF
cdr3_nt: TGTGCCAGCAGTTTCATCCGGGACCTCACCGGGGAGCTGTTTTTT
d_call: .
v_call: TRBV28
j_call: TRBJ2-2
clone_size: once

cdr3_aa: CSVGDTKNIQYF
cdr3_nt: TGCAGCGTTGGGGACACCAAAAACATTCAGTACTTC
d_call: .
v_call: TRBV29-1
j_call: TRBJ2-4
clone_size: many

cdr3_aa: CASSLIQGGYNEQFF
cdr3_nt: TGTGCCAGCAGCTTAATACAGGGGGGTTACAATGAGCAGTTCTTC
d_call: TRBD1
v_call: TRBV11-2
j_call: TRBJ2-1
clone_size: many

cdr3_aa: CASSLFRGETQYF
cdr3_nt: TGTGCCAGCAGTTTGTTTAGGGGGGAGACCCAGTACTTC
d_call: .
v_call: TRBV27
j_call: TRBJ2-5
clone_size: .

cdr3_aa: CASSGGTGMNTEAFF
cdr3_nt: TGTGCCAGCAGTGGGGGGACAGGGATGAACACTGAAGCTTTCTTT
d_call: TRBD1
v_call: TRBV2
j_call: TRBJ1-1
clone_size: many

cdr3_aa: CASSLNPSVTSYTF
cdr3_nt: TGTGCCAGCAGTTTAAATCCCTCGGTTACTAGCTACACCTTC
d_call: .
v_call: TRBV12-3/TRBV12-4
j_call: TRBJ1-2
clone_size: many

cdr3_aa: CASSAGASSYNEQFF
cdr3_nt: TGTGCCAGCAGCGCCGGGGCCAGCTCCTACAATGAGCAGTTCTTC
d_call: .
v_call: TRBV7-9
j_call: TRBJ2-1
clone_size: .

cdr3_aa: CASSIDRELEQFF
cdr3_nt: TGTGCCAGTAGTATAGATAGGGAACTCGAGCAGTTCTTC
d_call: .
v_call: TRBV19
j_call: TRBJ2-1
clone_size: .

cdr3_aa: CASSLGQGNTGELFF
cdr3_nt: TGCGCCAGCAGCTTGGGACAGGGAAACACCGGGGAGCTGTTTTTT
d_call: TRBD1
v_call: TRBV5-1
j_call: TRBJ2-2
clone_size: many

cdr3_aa: CASSQGRGLAYEQYF
cdr3_nt: TGCGCCAGCAGCCAAGGGCGGGGCTTAGCCTACGAGCAGTACTTC
d_call: .
v_call: TRBV4-1
j_call: TRBJ2-7
clone_size: many

cdr3_aa: CASSRAGLLGTEAFF
cdr3_nt: TGCGCCAGCAGCCGCGCGGGACTTCTTGGCACTGAAGCTTTCTTT
d_call: .
v_call: TRBV4-3
j_call: TRBJ1-1
clone_size: few